A selection of T cell receptor beta chains follows, all from one sample in a study of blood T cell repertoires in COVID-19. Profiling relied on immunoSEQ multiplex PCR, and the TCRdb table lists in-frame clones only, not all of them. There are around 75,000 clones in the sample; more than 85% occur only once, and around 0.6% lies in the top ten. Sequenced input: peripheral blood. The origin of the receptors is a man aged 55 to 70 with acute or convalescent COVID-19. Both conserved end residues are part of each CDR3. The D gene is left open where the match is weak. Clone size appears in some rows only: once, few, many, or a class for an expanded clone.

j_gene | v_gene | d_gene | abundance | CDR3aa | CDR3nt
TRBJ1-6 | TRBV6-5 | TRBD1 | - | CASEITGQGESPLHF | TGTGCCAGTGAGATCACGGGACAGGGGGAATCACCCCTCCACTTT
TRBJ2-1 | TRBV5-1 | - | - | CASSSRPRGSNEQFF | TGCGCCAGCAGCTCTCGGCCAAGGGGATCCAATGAGCAGTTCTTC
TRBJ2-3 | TRBV25-1 | TRBD1 | once | CASSELRTGDTDTQYF | TGTGCCAGCAGTGAATTAAGGACAGGGGACACAGATACGCAGTATTTT
TRBJ2-1 | TRBV11-3 | - | - | CASSLQRSSYNEQFF | TGTGCCAGCAGCTTACAGCGGAGCTCCTACAATGAGCAGTTCTTC
TRBJ2-4 | TRBV5-1 | - | - | CASSSDSGGDIQYF | TGCGCCAGCAGCTCGGACAGTGGCGGAGACATTCAGTACTTC
TRBJ1-1 | TRBV11-2 | - | - | CASSPGLEAFF | TGTGCCAGCAGCCCAGGGTTAGAGGCTTTCTTT
TRBJ2-1 | TRBV19 | TRBD2 | - | CASKKGIAGENEQFF | TGTGCCAGTAAAAAGGGGATAGCGGGAGAGAATGAGCAGTTCTTC
TRBJ2-2 | TRBV2 | TRBD1 | - | CASRAGQGNTGELFF | TGTGCCAGCAGGGCGGGACAGGGGAACACCGGGGAGCTGTTTTTT
TRBJ1-6 | TRBV7-8 | - | - | CASSGPGGHHNSPLHF | TGTGCCAGCAGTGGGCCGGGGGGCCACCATAATTCACCCCTCCACTTT
TRBJ1-6 | TRBV25-1 | - | - | CASTNRAYNSPLHF | TGTGCCAGCACAAACAGGGCCTATAATTCACCCCTCCACTTT
TRBJ1-2 | TRBV5-4 | - | - | CASSYAGDGYTF | TGTGCCAGCAGCTATGCAGGGGATGGCTACACCTTC
TRBJ1-1 | TRBV11-2 | TRBD1 | - | CASRPGPGTVNTEAFF | TGTGCCAGCAGACCGGGACCCGGGACAGTAAACACTGAAGCTTTCTTT
TRBJ2-2 | TRBV18 | TRBD1 | - | CASSPPGTGNTGELFF | TGTGCCAGCTCACCACCCGGGACAGGGAACACCGGGGAGCTGTTTTTT
TRBJ2-3 | TRBV3-1/TRBV3-2 | TRBD2 | - | CASSLGLAGDLTDTQYF | TGTGCCAGCAGCTTGGGACTAGCGGGGGATCTCACAGATACGCAGTATTTT